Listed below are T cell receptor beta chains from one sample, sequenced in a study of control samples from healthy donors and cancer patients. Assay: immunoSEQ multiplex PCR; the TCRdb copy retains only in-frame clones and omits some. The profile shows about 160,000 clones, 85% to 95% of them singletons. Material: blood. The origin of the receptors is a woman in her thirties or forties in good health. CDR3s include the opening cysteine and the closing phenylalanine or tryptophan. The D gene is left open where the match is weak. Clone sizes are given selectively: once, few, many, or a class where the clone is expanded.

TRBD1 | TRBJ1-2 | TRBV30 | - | TGTGCCTGGAGCGAGGACAGGGGGTTCCGGTATGGCTACACCTTC | CAWSEDRGFRYGYTF
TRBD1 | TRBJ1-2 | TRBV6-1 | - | TGTGCCAGCAGTGATAGGGGACAGAACTATGGCTACACCTTC | CASSDRGQNYGYTF
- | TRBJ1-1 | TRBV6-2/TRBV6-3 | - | TGTGCCAGCAGTTACTCCTATACTTCGGGCCTGAACACTGAAGCTTTCTTT | CASSYSYTSGLNTEAFF
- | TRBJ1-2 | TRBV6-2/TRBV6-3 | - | TGTGCCAGCAGTTATTTGGGAGGCTACACCTTC | CASSYLGGYTF
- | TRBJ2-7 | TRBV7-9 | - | TGTGCCAGCAGCTTACCCCCTTCAGCGGCATCCTACGAGCAGTACTTC | CASSLPPSAASYEQYF
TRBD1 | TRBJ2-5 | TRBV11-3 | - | TGTGCCAGCAGCCCTCGGACAGGCGAGACCCAGTACTTC | CASSPRTGETQYF
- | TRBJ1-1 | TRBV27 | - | TGTGCCAGCAGTTTACAGGTCCCGGGTCCCAACACTGAAGCTTTCTTT | CASSLQVPGPNTEAFF
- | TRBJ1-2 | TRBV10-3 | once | TGTGCCATCGGTAGCCGACAGGAGTCTAACTATGGCTACACCTTC | CAIGSRQESNYGYTF
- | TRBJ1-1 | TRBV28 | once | TGTGCCAGCAGCCGAGGACGACCGACTGAAGCTTTCTTT | CASSRGRPTEAFF
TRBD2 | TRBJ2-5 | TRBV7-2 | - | TGTGCCAGCAGCTTGGGGGGAGGGACTAGCGGCCAAGAGACCCAGTACTTC | CASSLGGGTSGQETQYF
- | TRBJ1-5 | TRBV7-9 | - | TGTGCCAGCAGCTTAGGAGGCTGGCAGCCCCAGCATTTT | CASSLGGWQPQHF
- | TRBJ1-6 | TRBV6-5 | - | TGTGCCACCCGGGAGACGTTAGGGGATTCACCCCTCCACTTT | CATRETLGDSPLHF
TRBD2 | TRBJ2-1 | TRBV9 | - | TGTGCCAGCAGCCCTCAAAGCGGGAGTCTGGGTGAGCAGTTCTTC | CASSPQSGSLGEQFF
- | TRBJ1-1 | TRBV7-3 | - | TGTGCCAGCAGCTTACCAGTTAACACTGAAGCTTTCTTT | CASSLPVNTEAFF
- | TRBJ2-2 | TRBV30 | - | TGTGCCTGGAGTAGTCTTGGGGGGGCCACCGGGGAGCTGTTTTTT | CAWSSLGGATGELFF
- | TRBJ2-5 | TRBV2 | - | TGTGCCAGCAGAAGTGACAGGCCCCTGGGGACCCAGTACTTC | CASRSDRPLGTQYF
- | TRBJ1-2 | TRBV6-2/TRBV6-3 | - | TGTGCCAGCAGTCGCGACAGTAGTGGCTACACCTTC | CASSRDSSGYTF
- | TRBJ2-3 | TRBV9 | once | TGTGCCAGCAGCGTAGGGGGTGGGAGACCCCCAGATACGCAGTATTTT | CASSVGGGRPPDTQYF
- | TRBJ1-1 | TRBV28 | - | TGTGCCAGCAGGAGACTCACCGGCACTGAAGCTTTCTTT | CASRRLTGTEAFF
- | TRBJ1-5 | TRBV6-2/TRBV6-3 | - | TGTGCCAGCAGTTACACTCTGCACGGGGGTAGCAATCAGCCCCAGCATTTT | CASSYTLHGGSNQPQHF
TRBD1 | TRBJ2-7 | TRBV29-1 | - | TGCAGCGTAGGGACAGGGGATTCCGAGCAGTACTTC | CSVGTGDSEQYF
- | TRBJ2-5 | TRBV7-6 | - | TGTGCCAGCAGCTTAGATTCTGGACCTAAGCGAGGGGAGACCCAGTACTTC | CASSLDSGPKRGETQYF
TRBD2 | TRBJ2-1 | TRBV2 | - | TGTGCCAGCAGTCTAGCCCCCTCAGCGGGAGGTAGAAATGAGCAGTTCTTC | CASSLAPSAGGRNEQFF
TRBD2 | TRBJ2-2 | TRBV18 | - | TGTGCCAGCTCACGCGGTCTAGCGGGCACCGGGGAGCTGTTTTTT | CASSRGLAGTGELFF
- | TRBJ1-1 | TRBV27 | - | TGTGCCAGCTGTCGTGGGGGCCAGAACACTGAAGCTTTCTTT | CASCRGGQNTEAFF